Listed here are 6 T cell receptor beta chains from one sample, sequenced in a study of persistence of HIV-infected CD4 T cells. The stimulus was lysate of CMV-infected fibroblasts, around 9.3 ug/mL. CD4+ T cells upregulating both CD40 ligand and CD69 were sorted as responding cells. Their target antigens are unknown. This was the immunoSEQ version 4 assay in survey mode. The table came from immunoSEQ multiplex PCR; TCRdb's copy has only in-frame clones and leaves some out. Of 6,500 to 8,500 clones listed, roughly two thirds are singletons. The source material was CD4+ T cells sorted from PBMCs after 18-hour stimulation, sampled from a patient who received antiretroviral therapy. These receptors all stem from an adult man with HIV who was CMV-seropositive.

Regarding this clone: Other DNA sequences from this sample encode an identical CDR3 as well. V and J are TRBV5-6 and TRBJ2-3, with D possibly being TRBD1 (7 bases). Germline CDR1 SGHDT, CDR2 YYEEEE. This CDR3 region has 14 residues. The V end lost 2 bases, the J end lost 6 bases, and 13 bases lay between the germline ends. The CDR3 loop reads CASSLVRGADTQYF. CDR3 nucleotides: TGTGCCAGCAGCTTAGTCAGGGGGGCGGATACGCAGTATTTT. Supplemented by reference TRBV5-6 and TRBJ2-3, the full variable domain reads DAGVTQSPTHLIKTRGQQVTLRCSPKSGHDTVSWYQQALGQGPQFIFQYYEEEERQRGNFPDRFSGHQFPNYSSELNVNALLLGDSALYLCASSLVRGADTQYFGPGTRLTVL.

The DNA for the CDR3 is TGCAGCGCGAGCAAGGACAGGGGCCGGAACACCGGGGAGCTGTTTTTT. This gives the protein CSASKDRGRNTGELFF. The chain couples TRBV29-1 to TRBJ2-2; 9 bases align to TRBD1. The CDR3 covers 16 residues. V trimming: 7 bases; J trimming: 1 base; junction bases outside the gene matches: 10. Germline V gives CDR1 SQVTM, CDR2 ANQGSEA.

The chain joins TRBV3-1 (or the pseudogene TRBV3-2) to TRBJ1-5, with D uncertain. The germline gives CDR1 LGHDT, CDR2 YNNKEL (reference sequence). This CDR3 is 15 amino acids long. The V and J ends lost 1 base and 0 bases respectively, with 7 bases between them. The CDR3 DNA reads TGTGCCAGCAGCCAAGTTCCCGGTAGCAATCAGCCCCAGCATTTT. This translates into CASSQVPGSNQPQHF.

The chain recombines TRBV12-3 or TRBV12-4 with TRBJ1-6, with TRBD1 identical over 10 bases. This CDR3 contains 13 residues. V trimming: 6 bases; J trimming: 9 bases; junction bases outside the gene matches: 2. The CDR3 nucleotides read TGTGCCAGCAGGGGGACAGGGGCTTCACCCCTCCACTTT. Protein product: CASRGTGASPLHF.

The chain combines TRBV11-3 with TRBJ1-6, with TRBD1 as a possible D gene (5 bases). The CDR3 totals 14 residues. Germline V gene lookup returns CDR1 SGHNT and CDR2 YENEEA. V was pared by 1 base and J by 8 bases, with 9 bases between. In DNA form, the CDR3 reads TGTGCCAGCAGCTTAGGACAGAAGGATTCACCCCTCCACTTT. Translated: CASSLGQKDSPLHF.

This chain connects TRBV7-2 to TRBJ1-6; no firm D call. This CDR3 has 14 amino acids. Trimming removed 0 bases from V and 10 bases from J, with 10 bases in between. Germline V gives CDR1 SGHTA, CDR2 FQGNSA. DNA for the CDR3: TGTGCCAGCAGCTTAGCGCTCGAAGGGTCACCCCTCCACTTT. It translates to CASSLALEGSPLHF.